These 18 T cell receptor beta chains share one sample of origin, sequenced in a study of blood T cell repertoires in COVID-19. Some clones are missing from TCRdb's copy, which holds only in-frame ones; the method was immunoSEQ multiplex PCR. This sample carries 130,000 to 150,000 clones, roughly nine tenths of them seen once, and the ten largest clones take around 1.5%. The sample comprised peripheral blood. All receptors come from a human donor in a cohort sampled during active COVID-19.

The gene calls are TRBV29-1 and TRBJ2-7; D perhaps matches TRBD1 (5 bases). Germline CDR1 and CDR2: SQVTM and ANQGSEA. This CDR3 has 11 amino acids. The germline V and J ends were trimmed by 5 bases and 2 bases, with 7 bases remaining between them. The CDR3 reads CSVSGTYEQYF. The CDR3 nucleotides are TGCAGCGTTTCAGGGACCTACGAGCAGTACTTC.

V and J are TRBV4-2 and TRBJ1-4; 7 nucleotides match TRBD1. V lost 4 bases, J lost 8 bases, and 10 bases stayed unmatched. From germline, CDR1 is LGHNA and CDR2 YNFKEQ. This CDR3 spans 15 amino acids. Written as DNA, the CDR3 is TGTGCCAGCAGCCGAACCGGGACAGTTTCCGAAAAACTGTTTTTT. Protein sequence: CASSRTGTVSEKLFF.

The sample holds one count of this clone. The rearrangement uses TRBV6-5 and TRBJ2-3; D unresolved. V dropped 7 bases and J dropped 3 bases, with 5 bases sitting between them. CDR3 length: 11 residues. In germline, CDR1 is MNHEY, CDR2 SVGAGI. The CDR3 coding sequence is TGTGCCAGCACCCAAACAGATACGCAGTATTTT. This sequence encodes CASTQTDTQYF.

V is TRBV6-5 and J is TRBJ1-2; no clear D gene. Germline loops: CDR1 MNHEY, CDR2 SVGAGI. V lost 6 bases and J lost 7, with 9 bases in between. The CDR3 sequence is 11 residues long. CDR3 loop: CASSRDTGYTF. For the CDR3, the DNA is TGTGCCAGCAGCCGAGACACTGGCTACACCTTC.

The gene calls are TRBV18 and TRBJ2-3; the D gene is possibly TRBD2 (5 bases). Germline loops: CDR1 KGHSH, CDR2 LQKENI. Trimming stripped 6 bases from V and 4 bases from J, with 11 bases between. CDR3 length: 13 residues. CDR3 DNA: TGTGCCAGCTCGCAGACTAACTCAGATACGCAGTATTTT. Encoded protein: CASSQTNSDTQYF.

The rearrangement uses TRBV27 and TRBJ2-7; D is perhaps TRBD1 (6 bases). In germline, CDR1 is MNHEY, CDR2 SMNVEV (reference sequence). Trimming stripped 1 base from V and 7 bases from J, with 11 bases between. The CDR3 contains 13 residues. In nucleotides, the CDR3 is TGTGCCAGCAGTTTATTGGGGGCGCGGGAGCAGTACTTC. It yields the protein CASSLLGAREQYF.

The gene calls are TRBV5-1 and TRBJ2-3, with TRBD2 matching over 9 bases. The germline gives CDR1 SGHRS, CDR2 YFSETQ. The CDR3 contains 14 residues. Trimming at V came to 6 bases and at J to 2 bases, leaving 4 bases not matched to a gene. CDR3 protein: CASTLAGHTDTQYF. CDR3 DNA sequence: TGCGCCAGCACCCTAGCGGGGCACACAGATACGCAGTATTTT.

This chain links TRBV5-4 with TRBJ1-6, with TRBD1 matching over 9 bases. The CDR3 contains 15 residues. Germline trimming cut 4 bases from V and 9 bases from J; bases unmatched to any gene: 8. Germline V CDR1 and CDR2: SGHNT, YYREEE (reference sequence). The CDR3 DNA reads TGTGCCAGCAGCAACTACAGGGGGCCAGGTTCACCCCTCCACTTT. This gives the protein CASSNYRGPGSPLHF.

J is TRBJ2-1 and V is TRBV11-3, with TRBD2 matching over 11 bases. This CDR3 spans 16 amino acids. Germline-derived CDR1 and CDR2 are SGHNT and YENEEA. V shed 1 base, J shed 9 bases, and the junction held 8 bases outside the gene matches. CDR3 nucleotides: TGTGCCAGCAGCTTAGCCCTAGCGGGGGGAGACAGTGAGCAGTTCTTC. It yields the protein CASSLALAGGDSEQFF.

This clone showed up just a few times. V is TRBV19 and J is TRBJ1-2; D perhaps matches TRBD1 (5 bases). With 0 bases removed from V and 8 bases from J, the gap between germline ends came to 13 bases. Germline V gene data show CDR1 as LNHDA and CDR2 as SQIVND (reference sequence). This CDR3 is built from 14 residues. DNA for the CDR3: TGTGCCAGTAGTATAGAAGCAGGGATCAGGGGCTACACCTTC. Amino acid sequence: CASSIEAGIRGYTF.

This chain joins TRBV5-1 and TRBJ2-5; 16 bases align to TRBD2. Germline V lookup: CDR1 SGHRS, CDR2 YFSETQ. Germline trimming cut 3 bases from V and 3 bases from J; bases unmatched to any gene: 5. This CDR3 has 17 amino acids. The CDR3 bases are TGCGCCAGCAGCTCCCTGGGACTAGCGGGGGGGAAAGAGACCCAGTACTTC. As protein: CASSSLGLAGGKETQYF.

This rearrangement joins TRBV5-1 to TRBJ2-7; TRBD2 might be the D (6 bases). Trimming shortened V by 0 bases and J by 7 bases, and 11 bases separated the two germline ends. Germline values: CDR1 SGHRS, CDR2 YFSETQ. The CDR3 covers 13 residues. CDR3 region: CASSLAAGREQYF. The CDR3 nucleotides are TGCGCCAGCAGCTTGGCTGCGGGGAGGGAGCAGTACTTC.

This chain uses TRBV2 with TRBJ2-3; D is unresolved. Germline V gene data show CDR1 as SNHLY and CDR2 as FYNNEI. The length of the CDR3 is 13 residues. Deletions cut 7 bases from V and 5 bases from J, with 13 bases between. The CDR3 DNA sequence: TGTGCCAGCACGAAAAAGGAGAGAGATACGCAGTATTTT. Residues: CASTKKERDTQYF. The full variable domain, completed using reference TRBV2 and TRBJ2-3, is EPEVTQTPSHQVTQMGQEVILRCVPISNHLYFYWYRQILGQKVEFLVSFYNNEISEKSEIFDDQFSVERPDGSNFTLKIRSTKLEDSAMYFCASTKKERDTQYFGPGTRLTVL.

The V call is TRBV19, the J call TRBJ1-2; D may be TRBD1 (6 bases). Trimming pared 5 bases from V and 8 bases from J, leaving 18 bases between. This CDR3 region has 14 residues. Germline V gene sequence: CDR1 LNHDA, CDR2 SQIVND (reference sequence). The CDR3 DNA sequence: TGTGCCAGTAGTGGGGTTGCAGGGGCTGTGGGCTACACCTTC. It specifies CASSGVAGAVGYTF.

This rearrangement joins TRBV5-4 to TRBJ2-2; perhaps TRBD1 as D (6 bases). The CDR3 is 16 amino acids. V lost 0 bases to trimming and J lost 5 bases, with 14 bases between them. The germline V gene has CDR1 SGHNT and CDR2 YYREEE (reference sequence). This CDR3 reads CASSLDKGQGTGELFF. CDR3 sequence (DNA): TGTGCCAGCAGCTTGGATAAGGGGCAGGGGACCGGGGAGCTGTTTTTT.

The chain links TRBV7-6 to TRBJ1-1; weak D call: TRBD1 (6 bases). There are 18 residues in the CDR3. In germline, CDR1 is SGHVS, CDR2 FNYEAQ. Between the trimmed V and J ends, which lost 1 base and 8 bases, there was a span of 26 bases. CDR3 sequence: CASSLGSPYTREGGEAFF. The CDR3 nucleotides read TGTGCCAGCAGCTTAGGATCCCCCTATACCCGGGAGGGGGGCGAAGCTTTCTTT.

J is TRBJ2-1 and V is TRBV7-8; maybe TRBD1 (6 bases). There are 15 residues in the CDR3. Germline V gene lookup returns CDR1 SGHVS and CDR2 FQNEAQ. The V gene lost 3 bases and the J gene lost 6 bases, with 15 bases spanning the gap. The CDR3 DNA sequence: TGTGCCAGCAGCTTCCGGGACACGGGATTCAATGAGCAGTTCTTC. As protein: CASSFRDTGFNEQFF.

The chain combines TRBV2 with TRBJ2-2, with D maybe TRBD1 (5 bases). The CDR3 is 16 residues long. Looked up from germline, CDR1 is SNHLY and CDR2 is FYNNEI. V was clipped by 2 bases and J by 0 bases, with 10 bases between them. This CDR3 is CASSERAGTNTGELFF. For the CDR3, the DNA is TGTGCCAGCAGTGAACGGGCAGGGACGAACACCGGGGAGCTGTTTTTT.